The rows below give T cell receptor beta chains drawn from one sample of a study of shared clonotypes between healthy human individuals. Here immunoSEQ multiplex PCR was the method, and the copy in TCRdb shows in-frame clones only, minus some. The data contain about 690,000 clones, roughly 87% of them singletons. Sequencing was carried out using memory CD8+ T cells from PBMCs. The receptors originated from a man between 18 and 35 years old in good health. Some clones in this sample may be carry-over from other donors' samples. The CDR3 runs from the conserved cysteine through the conserved F or W. D genes are given only for firm matches. Clone size is given for some rows only: seen once, a few or many times, or a class if the clone is expanded.

j_call clone_size v_call d_call cdr3_nt cdr3_aa
TRBJ2-5 . TRBV7-2 TRBD2 TGTGCCAGCAGCTTACTAGCGGGAGGGCCTTGGGAGACCCAGTACTTC CASSLLAGGPWETQYF
TRBJ2-2 once TRBV13 . TGTGCCAGCAGCTTAGGCCGGGGGTTCGGGGAGCTGTTTTTT CASSLGRGFGELFF
TRBJ2-7 . TRBV30 TRBD1 TGTGCCTGGAGTGAACCAGGGGGCGGTTGGAGCGGCAACTCCTACGAGCAGTACTTC CAWSEPGGGWSGNSYEQYF
TRBJ2-1 . TRBV9 . TGTGCCAGCAGCCCTCGGACTTTACCGAGCTCCTACAATGAGCAGTTCTTC CASSPRTLPSSYNEQFF
TRBJ2-1 . TRBV4-1 . TGCGCCAGCAGCCAATCACTCGCGGACTCCTACAATGAGCAGTTCTTC CASSQSLADSYNEQFF
TRBJ1-2 . TRBV16 TRBD1 TGTGCCAGCAGCTTGGACAGGGGTACAAGTGGCTACACCTTC CASSLDRGTSGYTF
TRBJ2-7 once TRBV11-3 TRBD2 TGTGCCAGCAGCTCCGTCAGGGACGGGAGGCATGAGCAGTACTTC CASSSVRDGRHEQYF
TRBJ2-3 . TRBV9 TRBD1 TGTGCCAGCAGCGAGGGGGCCAGGACAGGCACAGATACGCAGTATTTT CASSEGARTGTDTQYF
TRBJ1-5 few TRBV19 . TGTGCCAGTAGTCTGTGGACAGATCAGCCCCAGCATTTT CASSLWTDQPQHF
TRBJ2-7 . TRBV7-9 . TGTGCCAGCAGCTTATACTACGAGCAGTACTTC CASSLYYEQYF
TRBJ2-4 once TRBV27 . TGTGCCAGCAGCAGCACGCGGTGGGCCAAAAACATTCAGTACTTC CASSSTRWAKNIQYF
TRBJ2-1 . TRBV16 . TGTGCCAGCAGCCAATCAAGAGGGGCCTACAATGAGCAGTTCTTC CASSQSRGAYNEQFF
TRBJ2-6 . TRBV7-8 . TGTGCCAGCAGCTTATTCAGTATAGGTTCTGGGGCCAACGTCCTGACTTTC CASSLFSIGSGANVLTF
TRBJ2-2 . TRBV7-9 . TGTGCCATTTTTGACACCGGGGAGCTGTTTTTT CAIFDTGELFF
TRBJ2-7 . TRBV9 . TGTGCCAGCAGCCCTTCGGGGCCCTCCTACGAGCAGTACTTC CASSPSGPSYEQYF
TRBJ1-2 . TRBV28 . TGTGCCAGCAGTTTGATGCAGTCGGATCACCGTAACTATGGCTACACCTTC CASSLMQSDHRNYGYTF
TRBJ2-1 once TRBV29-1 . TGCAGCGTTGAACGCGACTCCCATTACAATGAGCAGTTCTTC CSVERDSHYNEQFF
TRBJ2-3 . TRBV6-6 . TGTGCCAGCAGTTACGGATGGACAGATACGCAGTATTTT CASSYGWTDTQYF
TRBJ1-5 . TRBV4-3 TRBD1 TGCGCCAGCAGCCAACTTACAGGGGTCAATCAGCCCCAGCATTTT CASSQLTGVNQPQHF
TRBJ2-3 . TRBV7-2 . TGTGCCAGCAGCGCCAACCCTACAGGGATATTCACAGATACGCAGTATTTT CASSANPTGIFTDTQYF
TRBJ1-3 . TRBV29-1 TRBD1 TGCAGCGTAGGAGTCCGGGACAGGGGTGGAAACACCATATATTTT CSVGVRDRGGNTIYF
TRBJ1-2 . TRBV10-2 . TGCGCCAGCAGTGAGGGACGGACCTATGGCTACACCTTC CASSEGRTYGYTF
TRBJ2-5 . TRBV7-7 . TGTGCCAGCAGCTTCCGGGGGCCGGAGACCCAGTACTTC CASSFRGPETQYF
TRBJ2-5 once TRBV19 . TGTGCCAGCTCCCCCCCAGGGGAGCCTGGAGAGACCCAGTACTTC CASSPPGEPGETQYF
TRBJ2-7 . TRBV4-1 TRBD2 TGCGCCAGCAGCCCTGGGAGAGCTAGCGGAAAATACGAGCAGTACTTC CASSPGRASGKYEQYF
TRBJ2-1 . TRBV11-2 . TGTGCCAGCAGCTTAGGCGAGTACAATGAGCAGTTCTTC CASSLGEYNEQFF
TRBJ1-3 . TRBV4-1 . TGCGCCAGCAGCCAAGACAAGAGCTCTGGAAACACCATATATTTT CASSQDKSSGNTIYF
TRBJ2-1 . TRBV7-9 TRBD2 TGTGCCAGCAGCTTAGGGGCGGTAGGCCTAGCGGGAAGCAATGAGCAGTTCTTC CASSLGAVGLAGSNEQFF
TRBJ2-2 . TRBV7-8 TRBD2 TGTGCCAGCAGCTTAGCACGGACTAGCGGGAGCGGGGAGCTGTTTTTT CASSLARTSGSGELFF
TRBJ1-1 . TRBV5-6 . TGTGCCAGCAGGATCAACAGGGATCTAGGGACACCGAACACTGAAGCTTTCTTT CASRINRDLGTPNTEAFF
TRBJ2-5 . TRBV28 TRBD2 TGTGCCAGCGCGACTAGCGGGAGGAATCGGCAAGAGACCCAGTACTTC CASATSGRNRQETQYF
TRBJ2-7 once TRBV11-2 TRBD2 TGTGCCAGCAGCTTTAGCGGGGACTCCTACGAGCAGTACTTC CASSFSGDSYEQYF
TRBJ2-7 . TRBV9 TRBD2 TGTGCCAGCAGCCCTAGCGGGAGTCTCGCCTACGAGCAGTACTTC CASSPSGSLAYEQYF
TRBJ1-2 . TRBV19 TRBD1 TGTGCCAGTACCTCTACGGGACAGGGTACATTTAACTATGGCTACACCTTC CASTSTGQGTFNYGYTF
TRBJ1-2 once TRBV9 . TGTGCCAGCAGGGGGGGTCTTAACTATGGCTACACCTTC CASRGGLNYGYTF
TRBJ2-3 . TRBV5-1 TRBD2 TGCGCCAGCAGCTTGGCCGGATTGGGGACTAGCGCTTACCGCACAGATACGCAGTATTTT CASSLAGLGTSAYRTDTQYF
TRBJ2-7 . TRBV6-1 . TGTGCCAGCATCCCCATATTTGCCCGCTCCTACGAGCAGTACTTC CASIPIFARSYEQYF
TRBJ1-1 . TRBV7-9 . TGTGCCAGCAGCTTAGTTTGGGGCAAGGGGGCTGAAGCTTTCTTT CASSLVWGKGAEAFF
TRBJ2-2 . TRBV6-1 . TGTGCCAGCAGTGAAGCTCGTTTTCTCGAGCTGTTTTTT CASSEARFLELFF
TRBJ2-2 . TRBV21-1 . TGTGCCAGCAGCAATAGGCCACCGAACTGGACTCGGACTAGCGGGAGACACGGGGAGCTGTTTTTT CASSNRPPNWTRTSGRHGELFF
TRBJ2-1 once TRBV5-6 . TGTGCCAGCAGCTTGGAGGGTGATGAGCAGTTCTTC CASSLEGDEQFF
TRBJ1-1 . TRBV7-9 . TGTGCCAGCAGCTTAGTGCAGGGGTACACTGAAGCTTTCTTT CASSLVQGYTEAFF
TRBJ1-5 . TRBV15 . TGTGCCACCAGCAGAGATGCCCTCAATCAGCCCCAGCATTTT CATSRDALNQPQHF
TRBJ1-1 . TRBV11-1 TRBD1 TGTGCCAGCAGCTCGACGACAGGGGGGAACACTGAAGCTTTCTTT CASSSTTGGNTEAFF
TRBJ2-7 . TRBV2 . TGTGCCAGCAGGCACAGGGCGGGATACGAGCAGTACTTC CASRHRAGYEQYF
TRBJ2-7 . TRBV5-8 . TGTGCCAGCAGCTTGGACAAGGCCTACGAGCAGTACTTC CASSLDKAYEQYF
TRBJ2-3 . TRBV7-3 TRBD2 TGTGCCAGCAGCTTAACGTTGACTAGCGGACGCACAGATACGCAGTATTTT CASSLTLTSGRTDTQYF
TRBJ2-1 . TRBV5-1 TRBD2 TGCGCCAGCAGCTTAAGGACTAGCGGAACCTACAATGAGCAGTTCTTC CASSLRTSGTYNEQFF
TRBJ2-7 . TRBV28 TRBD2 TGTGCCAGCAGTTTCGGGGGGGGAGAGTACTTC CASSFGGGEYF
TRBJ2-7 . TRBV28 . TGTGCCAGCAGTCCCTGGACGGATACCTACGAGCAGTACTTC CASSPWTDTYEQYF
TRBJ2-7 . TRBV30 . TGTGCCTGGAGTGCCGGCATCTACGAGCAGTACTTC CAWSAGIYEQYF